What follows are 23 T cell receptor beta chains derived from one specimen sequenced in a study of T cell changes during pregnancy in multiple sclerosis (dated by TCRdb to about 2019). Library prep was done by the immunoSEQ multiplex PCR assay. TCRdb holds this immuneACCESS table with in-frame rearrangements only. Some clones are missing; in checked studies, unresolved V genes explain under half, and the rest has no known cause. This sample holds around 130,000 clones; 80% to 95% were observed only once. Together, the top ten hold approximately 6.2% of the sample. Specimen: peripheral blood, collected before pregnancy. The receptors here all came from a female donor with multiple sclerosis, enrolled in a pregnancy study.

V and J are TRBV5-4 and TRBJ2-2; tentatively, D is TRBD1 (7 bases). Germline values: CDR1 SGHNT, CDR2 YYREEE (reference sequence). The CDR3 has 16 residues. Trimming removed 3 bases at V and 6 bases at J, with 18 bases between. The CDR3 sequence is CASSSSQGSGAGELFF. CDR3 in DNA: TGTGCCAGCAGCTCGTCACAGGGGTCGGGGGCCGGGGAGCTGTTTTTT.

This chain joins TRBV7-9 and TRBJ1-1, with TRBD1 matching 8 bases. V lost 0 bases and J lost 7; bases outside the gene matches: 7. The germline V gene has CDR1 SEHNR and CDR2 FQNEAQ (reference sequence). There are 15 residues in the CDR3. In DNA form, the CDR3 reads TGTGCCAGCAGCTTAGCGGTGGGACAGGATAATGAAGCTTTCTTT. This gives the protein CASSLAVGQDNEAFF.

The chain links TRBV27 to TRBJ2-2; possible D gene TRBD1, 6 bases. This CDR3 is built from 17 residues. Germline CDR1 MNHEY, CDR2 SMNVEV (reference sequence). V lost 4 bases and J lost 5, with 20 bases in between. CDR3 in amino acids: CASSWTRDTSWTGELFF. The CDR3 DNA reads as TGTGCCAGCAGTTGGACCCGGGACACCTCGTGGACCGGGGAGCTGTTTTTT.

The J gene is TRBJ2-5, the V gene TRBV5-4, with 7 nucleotides matching TRBD1. The CDR3 length is 15 residues. Trimming at V came to 0 bases and at J to 5 bases, leaving 7 bases not matched to a gene. Germline CDR1 reads SGHNT; CDR2 reads YYREEE (reference sequence). The CDR3 bases are TGTGCCAGCAGCTTGGCGGGCAGGGGGTCGGAGACCCAGTACTTC. This encodes CASSLAGRGSETQYF. Full variable domain (rest looked up from reference TRBV5-4 and TRBJ2-5): ETGVTQSPTHLIKTRGQQVTLRCSSQSGHNTVSWYQQALGQGPQFIFQYYREEENGRGNFPPRFSGLQFPNYSSELNVNALELDDSALYLCASSLAGRGSETQYFGPGTRLLVL.

This clone was found a few times. V gene TRBV7-2 combines with J gene TRBJ1-6; no clear D. Germline loops: CDR1 SGHTA, CDR2 FQGNSA. The CDR3 runs 15 residues. The V gene lost 1 base and the J gene lost 10 bases, with 14 bases spanning the gap. CDR3 residues: CASSLVARGVSPLHF. The DNA of the CDR3 is TGTGCCAGCAGCTTAGTAGCGCGTGGGGTATCACCCCTCCACTTT.

This clone is a singleton in its sample. The rearrangement links TRBV5-1 to TRBJ2-5, with a possible D match to TRBD1 (5 bases). Germline-derived CDR1 and CDR2 are SGHRS and YFSETQ. Trimming pared 0 bases from V and 7 bases from J, leaving 7 bases between. CDR3 size: 12 residues. CDR3 protein: CASSLDRGTQYF. CDR3 in DNA: TGCGCCAGCAGCTTGGATAGGGGGACCCAGTACTTC.

The chain is built from TRBV29-1 and TRBJ2-3; 8 bases line up with TRBD2. Per the germline V gene, CDR1 is SQVTM and CDR2 is ANQGSEA. There are 13 residues in the CDR3. J gave up 7 bases and V 4 bases, and 7 bases lay outside the gene matches. The CDR3 nucleotides are TGCAGCGTTGGAGCGGGAGTGGTCAATACGCAGTATTTT. It codes for CSVGAGVVNTQYF.

The chain couples TRBV10-3 to TRBJ2-1; 8 bases match TRBD1. Germline loops: CDR1 ENHRY, CDR2 SYGVKD. This CDR3 comprises 18 residues. With 6 bases clipped from V and 0 bases from J, the junction kept 13 bases outside the gene matches. In DNA form, the CDR3 reads TGTGCCATCAGCCAGCCCGACAGGGGAGGTGTCTCCTACAATGAGCAGTTCTTC. Protein product: CAISQPDRGGVSYNEQFF.

The chain joins TRBV10-3 to TRBJ1-2; a possible D gene is TRBD1 (6 bases). Germline CDR1 and CDR2: ENHRY and SYGVKD. The V end lost 6 bases, the J end lost 0 bases, and 11 bases lay between the germline ends. The CDR3 runs to 14 residues. The CDR3 here is CAISRTDSNYGYTF. The CDR3 nucleotides are TGTGCCATCAGCAGGACAGACTCTAACTATGGCTACACCTTC.

This chain uses TRBV28 with TRBJ2-7; a possible D gene is TRBD1 (6 bases). V was clipped by 5 bases and J by 3 bases, with 14 bases between them. The CDR3 totals 14 residues. Germline V CDR1 and CDR2: MDHEN, SYDVKM. Here the CDR3 DNA reads TGTGCCAGCAGTAGTTTAGGCAGGGGCTACGAGCAGTACTTC. The encoded protein is CASSSLGRGYEQYF.

CDR3 DNA sequence: TGCGCCAGCAGCATCGGGACAGGGGGCCGGGAGCTGTTTTTT. It is translated as CASSIGTGGRELFF. The rearrangement joins TRBV5-1 to TRBJ2-2, with TRBD1 matching 12 bases. This CDR3 comprises 14 residues. The V segment lost 4 bases and the J segment 9 bases; nucleotides outside the gene matches: 4. Germline V gene sequence: CDR1 SGHRS, CDR2 YFSETQ.

This chain links TRBV5-4 with TRBJ2-3; D is perhaps TRBD1 (6 bases). V gave up 3 bases and J gave up 2 bases, with 10 bases separating them. The CDR3 sequence is 14 residues long. Germline CDR1 and CDR2: SGHNT and YYREEE (reference sequence). This CDR3 is CASSSRDNTDTQYF. CDR3 nucleotides: TGTGCCAGCAGCTCCCGGGACAACACAGATACGCAGTATTTT.

The rearrangement joins TRBV2 to TRBJ2-5; 12 nucleotides agree with TRBD1. With 8 bases clipped from V and 4 bases from J, the junction kept 2 bases outside the gene matches. This CDR3 has 13 residues. Germline CDR1 is SNHLY and CDR2 is FYNNEI. The DNA of the CDR3 is TGTGCCAGCTGGGACAGGGGGCGAGAGACCCAGTACTTC. Translated, it gives CASWDRGRETQYF. The full variable domain, its missing parts supplied by reference TRBV2 and TRBJ2-5, is EPEVTQTPSHQVTQMGQEVILRCVPISNHLYFYWYRQILGQKVEFLVSFYNNEISEKSEIFDDQFSVERPDGSNFTLKIRSTKLEDSAMYFCASWDRGRETQYFGPGTRLLVL.

CDR3 loop: CASSESEGKLFF. In nucleotides, the CDR3 is TGCGCCAGCAGTGAGTCGGAGGGAAAACTGTTTTTT. J is TRBJ1-4 and V is TRBV10-1; D is undetermined. V was clipped by 0 bases and J by 10 bases, with 6 bases between them. This CDR3 spans 12 amino acids. Germline CDR1 and CDR2: WNHNN and SYGVQD (reference sequence).

The chain couples TRBV5-1 to TRBJ1-6, with TRBD1 matching 8 bases. V lost 5 bases, J lost 8 bases, and 12 bases stayed unmatched. Germline V gene lookup returns CDR1 SGHRS and CDR2 YFSETQ. This CDR3 contains 16 residues. The CDR3 here is CASSPRRQGLDSPLHF. CDR3 nucleotide sequence: TGCGCCAGCAGTCCTCGAAGACAGGGGTTGGATTCACCCCTCCACTTT.

With respect to this clone: At one boundary the junction diverges from the germline segment, which might be a read error. V usage is TRBV6-5 and J usage is TRBJ1-2; D is perhaps TRBD1 (5 bases). CDR3 size: 12 residues. From germline, CDR1 is MNHEY and CDR2 SVGAGI. The CDR3 bases are TGTGCCAGCAGTGAAAGCGGGGCTGACCGATACTTC. Its translation: CASSESGADRYF.

The chain is built from TRBV11-2 and TRBJ2-7, with 10 bases aligning to TRBD1. Germline CDR1 SGHAT, CDR2 FQNNGV. CDR3 length: 15 amino acids. The V gene end was trimmed by 5 bases and the J gene end by 6 bases; junction bases not matched to a gene: 10. CDR3 DNA: TGTGCCAGCAGCCAGTCCCCGGACAGGGGGGCCGAGCAGTACTTC. Its protein is CASSQSPDRGAEQYF.

This clone has only one observation. The V gene is TRBV9, the J gene TRBJ1-2; no firm D call. This CDR3 has 15 amino acids. The germline V gene has CDR1 SGDLS and CDR2 YYNGEE. The V gene lost 0 bases and the J gene lost 0 bases, with 9 bases spanning the gap. CDR3 DNA: TGTGCCAGCAGCGTAGGGCAAACTACTAACTATGGCTACACCTTC. Protein product: CASSVGQTTNYGYTF.

The chain employs TRBV19 and TRBJ1-1; D remains unclear. This CDR3 is built from 13 residues. The germline CDR1 and CDR2 sequences are LNHDA and SQIVND (reference sequence). V gave up 6 bases and J gave up 5 bases, with 13 bases separating them. The DNA of the CDR3 is TGTGCCAGTAGATGGGTGGCGGGGACTGAAGCTTTCTTT. This codes for CASRWVAGTEAFF.

The genes are TRBV14 and TRBJ1-2, with 7 bases lining up with TRBD1. Germline trimming cut 0 bases from V and 6 bases from J; bases unmatched to any gene: 4. CDR3 size: 14 residues. Germline values: CDR1 SGHDN, CDR2 FVKESK. DNA for the CDR3: TGTGCCAGCAGCCAAGAACGGACAGGTAATGGCTACACCTTC. This codes for CASSQERTGNGYTF.

The gene calls are TRBV18 and TRBJ1-1, with 7 bases aligning to TRBD1. The CDR3 extends over 18 amino acids. The J segment lost 0 bases and the V segment lost 1 base, leaving 11 bases of the junction unmatched. The germline V gene has CDR1 KGHSH and CDR2 LQKENI. This chain's CDR3 is CASSPRGGGLGMNTEAFF. CDR3 DNA sequence: TGTGCCAGCTCACCACGCGGAGGGGGCTTGGGTATGAACACTGAAGCTTTCTTT.

The chain carries TRBV11-2 and TRBJ1-2; a weak D match, TRBD1 (6 bases). This CDR3 has 12 residues. CDR1 is SGHAT, CDR2 FQNNGV, per germline. Trimming removed 6 bases at V and 4 bases at J, with 9 bases between. CDR3 DNA sequence: TGTGCCAGCAGGGACAGTCTCTATGGCTACACCTTC. It is translated as CASRDSLYGYTF.

The gene calls are TRBV7-8 and TRBJ1-1; possibly TRBD1 for D (5 bases). The CDR3 length is 14 residues. Germline-derived CDR1 and CDR2 are SGHVS and FQNEAQ. Trimming removed 1 base from V and 1 base from J, with 7 bases in between. In DNA form, the CDR3 reads TGTGCCAGCAGCTTAGTGGGGGGGAACACTGAAGCTTTCTTT. Translating it yields CASSLVGGNTEAFF.